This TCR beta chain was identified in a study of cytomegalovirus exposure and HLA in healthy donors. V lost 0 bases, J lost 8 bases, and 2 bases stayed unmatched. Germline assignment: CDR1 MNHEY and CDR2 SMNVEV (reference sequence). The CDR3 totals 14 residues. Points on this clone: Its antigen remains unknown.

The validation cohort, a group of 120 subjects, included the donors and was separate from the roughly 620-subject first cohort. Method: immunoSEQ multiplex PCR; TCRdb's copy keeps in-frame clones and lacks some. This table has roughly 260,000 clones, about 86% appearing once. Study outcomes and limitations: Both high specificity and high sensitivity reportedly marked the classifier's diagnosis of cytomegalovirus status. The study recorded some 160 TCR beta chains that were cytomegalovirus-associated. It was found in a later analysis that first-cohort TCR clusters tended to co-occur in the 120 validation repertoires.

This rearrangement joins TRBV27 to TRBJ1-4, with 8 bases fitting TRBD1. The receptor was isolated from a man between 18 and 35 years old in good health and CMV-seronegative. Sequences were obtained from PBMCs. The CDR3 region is CASSLSRGQEKLFF. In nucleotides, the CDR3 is TGTGCCAGCAGTTTATCCAGGGGGCAAGAAAAACTGTTTTTT.